The T cell receptor (beta chain) described here comes from a study of T cell responses to AZD1222 COVID-19 vaccine. Study-level points and caveats: Dominant at 160-218 and 743-854, vaccine-associated CD4 TCRs also spanned spike. The donor cohort was predominantly white British with a female majority, and clonal diversity may have been underestimated. Nearly half of unique spike-specific TCRs reportedly avoided B.1.351 and B.1.1.7 mutated regions. It was only after the peak T cell response that any repertoires were sampled.

The repertoire was sequenced with immunoSEQ multiplex PCR; TCRdb's copy has only in-frame clones and lacks some. This table holds about 180,000 clones, approximately 91% found once. About this clone itself: The antigen remains undetermined.

V was pared by 6 bases and J by 11 bases, with 16 bases between. The CDR3 runs 11 residues. CDR1 and CDR2 (germline): DFQATT, SNEGSKA (reference sequence). Material: peripheral blood, obtained 28 days after the second AZD1222 dose. This chain links TRBV20-1 with TRBJ1-1; the D gene is possibly TRBD1 (5 bases). This clonotype was obtained from an adult who received the AZD1222 COVID-19 vaccine. As DNA, the CDR3 is TGCAGTGCGGACTCCGGGACGGATGCTTTCTTT. Translated: CSADSGTDAFF.